This T cell receptor beta chain was observed in a study of shared clonotypes between healthy human individuals. The CDR3 spans 12 residues. CDR1 is MNHEY, CDR2 SVGAGI, per germline. Clones were read by immunoSEQ multiplex PCR, and TCRdb kept only the in-frame ones, dropping some. The sample holds roughly 170,000 clones, 66% seen once. About this clone itself: Its antigen remains unidentified. At one boundary the junction diverges from the germline segment, which might be a read error.

Study-level points and caveats: Memory subsets had estimated richness that was generally smaller than that of naive subsets.

The TCR comes from a man aged 25 to 40 in good health. Sequenced input: memory CD4+ T cells sorted from blood. Specified subset: CD45RA-negative fraction. The rearrangement links TRBV6-5 to TRBJ2-3; TRBD2 matches at 9 bases. CDR3 loop: CASGTSRDTQYF. CDR3 bases: TGTGCCAGCGGGACTAGCAGAGATACGCAGTATTTT.